A selection of T cell receptor beta chains follows, all from one sample in a study of OX40 agonist ivuxolimab in advanced cancers. Generated by immunoSEQ multiplex PCR, the TCRdb table keeps only in-frame clones and is missing some. Of over 45,000 clones in the sample, approximately 83% were seen once. Sample: CD4+ or CD8+ T cells sorted from blood, taken in a trial of the OX40 agonist ivuxolimab. These receptors were obtained from an adult with an advanced solid tumor such as melanoma, head and neck, liver or kidney cancer. Each CDR3 is given with its conserved first and last residue. The order of the fields is CDR3 DNA, CDR3 protein, clone size, V gene, J gene, D gene. D genes are given only for firm matches. Clone size is stated in some rows and not others, as once, few, many or a class when expanded.

TGTGCCAGCTCACCACAACTAGCGGGAGTACTAAGCACAGATACGCAGTATTTT,CASSPQLAGVLSTDTQYF,NA,TRBV18,TRBJ2-3,TRBD2
TGTGCCAGCAGCCTAGGGGGCTGGACTGAAGCTTTCTTT,CASSLGGWTEAFF,NA,TRBV7-3,TRBJ1-1,TRBD1
TGTGCCAGCAGCCGTACCGGGGAGCTGTTTTTT,CASSRTGELFF,NA,TRBV11-3,TRBJ2-2,NA
TGCGCCAGCAGCGCCCGACAGGAGAACCAAGAGACCCAGTACTTC,CASSARQENQETQYF,NA,TRBV5-1,TRBJ2-5,NA
TGTGCCAGTAGTACTCAATCGGGACAGGTGAGGAATGAGCAGTTCTTC,CASSTQSGQVRNEQFF,NA,TRBV19,TRBJ2-1,TRBD1
TGTGCCAGCAGCCCGGATAGCGGGGGCACAGATACGCAGTATTTT,CASSPDSGGTDTQYF,NA,TRBV4-2,TRBJ2-3,TRBD2
TGTGCCTGGAAAAGTTTCGGGAGGGGGGAAGGCTACACCTTC,CAWKSFGRGEGYTF,few,TRBV30,TRBJ1-2,NA
TGTGCCAGCAGACCTCAACCAGGGATCGGCTACACCTTC,CASRPQPGIGYTF,NA,TRBV27,TRBJ1-2,NA
TGCGCCAGCAGCTTACCCGGGGATAATTCACCCCTCCACTTT,CASSLPGDNSPLHF,NA,TRBV5-1,TRBJ1-6,NA
TGTGCCAGCTCACCAGACAGGGGGAGAAATGGCTACACCTTC,CASSPDRGRNGYTF,once,TRBV18,TRBJ1-2,TRBD1
TGTGCCAGCGGGACTAGCGGGAGGCGCGAGCAGTACTTC,CASGTSGRREQYF,NA,TRBV7-2,TRBJ2-7,TRBD2
TGTGCCAGTAGTTTTCTTTCAGGGGGCGAAAGCGGCTACACCTTC,CASSFLSGGESGYTF,NA,TRBV19,TRBJ1-2,TRBD1
TGTGCCTGGGACAGGGTGAACACTGAAGCTTTCTTT,CAWDRVNTEAFF,NA,TRBV30,TRBJ1-1,TRBD1
TGTGCCAGCAGGCCTGTAGGGGCCGCTGAAGCTTTCTTT,CASRPVGAAEAFF,NA,TRBV6-5,TRBJ1-1,NA
TGTGCCAGCGTTAGGGTCTACGAGCAGTACTTC,CASVRVYEQYF,NA,TRBV2,TRBJ2-7,NA
TGTGCCTGGAGGGGAAGCAGACTAGCGGGAAACACCGGGGAGCTGTTTTTT,CAWRGSRLAGNTGELFF,few,TRBV30,TRBJ2-2,TRBD2
TGTGCCAGCAGCTTGGCGGGCATACCGAATGAAAAACTGTTTTTT,CASSLAGIPNEKLFF,NA,TRBV5-6,TRBJ1-4,NA
TGTGCCAGCAGGAACTGGGCAGTGGATAGGGATACGCAGTATTTT,CASRNWAVDRDTQYF,NA,TRBV6-5,TRBJ2-3,NA
TGTGCCAGTAGTCCCCGTCAAGCTGAAAAACTGTTTTTT,CASSPRQAEKLFF,NA,TRBV19,TRBJ1-4,NA
TGTGCCAGCGGCCCCCCGCTCGAGCAGTACTTC,CASGPPLEQYF,NA,TRBV11-3,TRBJ2-7,NA
TGTGCCAGCCAATTGACAGCTGCAACTAATGAAAAACTGTTTTTT,CASQLTAATNEKLFF,NA,TRBV6-5,TRBJ1-4,NA
TGTGCCAGCATTCAGAACACTGAAGCTTTCTTT,CASIQNTEAFF,NA,TRBV25-1,TRBJ1-1,NA
TGTGCCAGCAGCTTATCAGGGGATAGCACAGATACGCAGTATTTT,CASSLSGDSTDTQYF,NA,TRBV7-3,TRBJ2-3,NA
TGTGCCAGCAGCTTAGGGGCAGATACGCAGTATTTT,CASSLGADTQYF,NA,TRBV7-2,TRBJ2-3,NA
TGTGCCAGCAGTTTTTCGGCAGGGCGGAACTGGGAGCTGTTTTTT,CASSFSAGRNWELFF,NA,TRBV28,TRBJ2-2,NA
TGTGCCAGCAGCTTGGCCGTCGGGGCCAGGGGGCAGGCTGGGGCCAACGTCCTGACTTTC,CASSLAVGARGQAGANVLTF,NA,TRBV5-5,TRBJ2-6,TRBD1
TGTGCCAGCAGCCTCAGACCGCCTTTGAACACTGAAGCTTTCTTT,CASSLRPPLNTEAFF,NA,TRBV7-3,TRBJ1-1,NA
TGTGCCAGCAGCCACAGGGCTCGCGGAAACACCATATATTTT,CASSHRARGNTIYF,NA,TRBV7-8,TRBJ1-3,NA
TGTGCCAGCAGTTTGCGGACTAGTTTTTTCTACTTC,CASSLRTSFFYF,NA,TRBV11-3,TRBJ2-4,TRBD2
TGTGCCAGCAGTTCCCGGACAGGGCGAACTGAAGCTTTCTTT,CASSSRTGRTEAFF,few,TRBV6-5,TRBJ1-1,TRBD1
TGTGCCAGTAGTAAGCAGGGTGCAGATACGCAGTATTTT,CASSKQGADTQYF,NA,TRBV19,TRBJ2-3,NA
TGTGCCATCAGTGAGTCAGATAGGCCTTACTTC,CAISESDRPYF,medium-sized,TRBV10-3,TRBJ2-7,NA
TGTGCCAGCACCCGGCTAGGGGACTCCACCTACGAGCAGTACTTC,CASTRLGDSTYEQYF,NA,TRBV11-1,TRBJ2-7,NA